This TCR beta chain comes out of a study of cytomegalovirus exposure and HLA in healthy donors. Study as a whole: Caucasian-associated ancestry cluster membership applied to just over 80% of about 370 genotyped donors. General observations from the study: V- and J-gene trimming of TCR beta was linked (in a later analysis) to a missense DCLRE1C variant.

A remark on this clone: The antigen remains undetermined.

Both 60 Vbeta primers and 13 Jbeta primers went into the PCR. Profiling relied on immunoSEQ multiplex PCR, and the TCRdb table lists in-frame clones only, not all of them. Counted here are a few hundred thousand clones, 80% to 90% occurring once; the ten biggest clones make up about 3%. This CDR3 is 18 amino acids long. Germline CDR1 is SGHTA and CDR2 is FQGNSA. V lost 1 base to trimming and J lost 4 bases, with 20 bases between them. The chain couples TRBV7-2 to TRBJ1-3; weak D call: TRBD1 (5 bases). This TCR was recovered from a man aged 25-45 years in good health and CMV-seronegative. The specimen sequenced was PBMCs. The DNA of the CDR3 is TGTGCCAGCAGCTTAGATCGGTTTGGGTTGGGGGGAGGAAACACCATATATTTT. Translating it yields CASSLDRFGLGGGNTIYF.